A single sample gave rise to the 29 T cell receptor beta chains below, sequenced in a study of blood T cells in healthy people across ages (dated by TCRdb to between 2014 and 2017). Library method: 5' RACE. The listed sequencing device is Illumina HiSeq 2500. The second PCR ran for roughly 7 to 12 cycles and used a J-beta primer mix along with a sample-barcoded 5' primer. TCRdb reprocessing: public reads trimmed at Q25 with fastp, clones called with MiXCR, in-frame beta chains kept. CDR3 protein sequences are deduplicated, and each keeps its most common genes and DNA. This sample is represented by about 970,000 distinct CDR3 sequences; around 54% of them were singletons. Of the sample, around a fifth is held by the ten largest clones. Sequences were obtained from blood. The receptors derive from a woman aged 55-69 years in good health.

The V and J genes are TRBV12-3 or TRBV12-4 and TRBJ1-5, with D unclear. The CDR3 length is 16 residues. Between the trimmed V and J ends, which lost 3 bases and 3 bases, there was a span of 15 bases. The CDR3 sequence is CASSLKGGVTNQPQHF. The CDR3 DNA follows: TGTGCCAGCAGTTTGAAGGGTGGAGTGACCAATCAGCCCCAGCATTTT.

The chain combines TRBV7-9 with TRBJ2-4, with 9 bases matching TRBD2. The end of the DNA is better explained by TRBJ2-7, so the J call may be wrong. CDR3 length: 14 residues. Germline values: CDR1 SEHNR, CDR2 FQNEAQ (reference sequence). CDR3 loop: CASSGASGNYEQYF. For the CDR3, the DNA is TGTGCCAGCAGCGGGGCTAGCGGGAATTACGAGCAGTACTTC.

The chain uses TRBV5-5 and TRBJ2-1; TRBD1 aligns across 8 bases. Germline V CDR1 and CDR2: SGHKS, YYEKEE (reference sequence). With 2 bases clipped from V and 4 bases from J, the junction kept 5 bases outside the gene matches. The CDR3 extends over 15 amino acids. CDR3 residues: CASSFPGQAYNEQFF. The CDR3 nucleotides read TGTGCCAGCAGCTTCCCGGGACAGGCATACAATGAGCAGTTCTTC. The entire variable domain, with the rest obtained from reference TRBV5-5 and TRBJ2-1, is as follows: DAGVTQSPTHLIKTRGQQVTLRCSPISGHKSVSWYQQVLGQGPQFIFQYYEKEERGRGNFPDRFSARQFPNYSSELNVNALLLGDSALYLCASSFPGQAYNEQFFGPGTRLTVL.

Notes on this clonotype: A junction end diverges from the germline sequence, so it may reflect a read error. The genes are TRBV6-6 and TRBJ1-1; the match to TRBD1 covers 8 bases. The CDR3 loop spans 14 amino acids. Germline CDR1 is MNHNY and CDR2 is SVGAGI (reference sequence). For the CDR3, the DNA is TGTACCAGCAGTTACAGGGGGGGGGATGGCGAAGCTTTCTTT. Translated: CTSSYRGGDGEAFF.

A remark on this clonotype: A much larger clonotype is one base distant, so this may be a read error. The chain couples TRBV3-1 to TRBJ2-6, with a possible D match to TRBD1 (7 bases). Germline V lookup: CDR1 LGHDT, CDR2 YNNKEL (reference sequence). The CDR3 spans 15 residues. In DNA, the CDR3 is TGTGCCAGCAGCCGCGGGACAGCTGGGGCCAACTTCCTGACTTTC. Residues: CASSRGTAGANFLTF.

The chain has TRBV3-1 and TRBJ2-1; D gene uncertain. CDR1 and CDR2 from the germline V gene are LGHDT and YNNKEL (reference sequence). V shed 1 base and J shed 3 bases, with 10 bases lying between them. The CDR3 has 15 amino acids. This chain's CDR3 is CASSQGLLHYNEQFF. The CDR3 DNA sequence: TGTGCCAGCAGCCAAGGTTTACTTCACTACAATGAGCAGTTCTTC.

This clonotype was recorded at least ten times. V and J are TRBV29-1 and TRBJ2-7, with D uncertain. Germline V gene data show CDR1 as SQVTM and CDR2 as ANQGSEA. The V end lost 5 bases, the J end lost 0 bases, and 14 bases lay between the germline ends. CDR3 size: 14 residues. The CDR3 DNA reads as TGCAGCGTTCACGACCGAGGAAGCTCCTACGAGCAGTACTTC. Residues: CSVHDRGSSYEQYF.

This clonotype has just a few counts. V is TRBV27 and J is TRBJ2-5; D might be TRBD2 (6 bases). The DNA end favors TRBJ2-1, so the J call may be wrong. This CDR3 contains 12 residues. Germline loops: CDR1 MNHEY, CDR2 SMNVEV (reference sequence). The CDR3 DNA follows: TGTGCCAGCAGTTTAAACCGGGAGACCCAGTTCTTC. It codes for CASSLNRETQFF.

This chain joins TRBV28 and TRBJ1-4, with a weak D call TRBD1 (6 bases). CDR3 length: 14 residues. V gave up 3 bases and J gave up 8 bases, with 13 bases separating them. Germline-derived CDR1 and CDR2 are MDHEN and SYDVKM. The CDR3 sequence: CASSFIQGREKLFF. CDR3 DNA sequence: TGTGCCAGCAGTTTTATCCAGGGGCGGGAAAAACTGTTTTTT.

This clonotype has more than one count but fewer than ten. The rearrangement uses TRBV20-1 and TRBJ2-7; D is possibly TRBD2 (6 bases). Germline V lookup: CDR1 DFQATT, CDR2 SNEGSKA (reference sequence). This CDR3 has 13 amino acids. V lost 4 bases and J 6 bases, leaving 16 bases between the germline ends. The CDR3 coding sequence is TGCAGTGCTATCCGGGACTTAGTCGCCGAGCAGTACTTC. Encoded protein: CSAIRDLVAEQYF.

This clonotype was seen a handful of times. The chain has TRBV5-1 and TRBJ2-7; 8 bases are a match to TRBD1. The CDR3 sequence is 14 residues long. CDR1 and CDR2 (germline): SGHRS, YFSETQ. V shed 3 bases and J 3 bases; nucleotides not matched to a gene: 5. The CDR3 DNA is TGCGCCAGCAGCTCCCCGGGACAGGTCTACGAGCAGTACTTC. Its translation: CASSSPGQVYEQYF.

This sequence joins TRBV5-8 and TRBJ1-2; the D is unclear. CDR3 length equals 15 residues. Germline-derived CDR1 and CDR2 are SGHTS and YDEGEE. V was cut by 1 base and J by 2 bases, with 12 bases left in between. As DNA, the CDR3 is TGTGCCAGCAGCTTGAGGCAGGCCTCCAACTATGGCTACACCTTC. Translation: CASSLRQASNYGYTF.

The chain combines TRBV18 with TRBJ2-5, with 7 nucleotides matching TRBD1. The J segment lost 1 base and the V segment lost 5 bases, leaving 4 bases of the junction unmatched. The CDR3 covers 14 residues. Germline V gene sequence: CDR1 KGHSH, CDR2 LQKENI. The CDR3, as DNA: TGTGCCAGCTCATGGGGGACAGCCCAAGAGACCCAGTACTTC. Encoded protein: CASSWGTAQETQYF.

This chain links TRBV7-9 with TRBJ1-5; D unresolved. The CDR3 contains 16 residues. From germline, CDR1 is SEHNR and CDR2 FQNEAQ (reference sequence). V was pared by 0 bases and J by 5 bases, with 14 bases between. CDR3 nucleotide sequence: TGTGCCAGCAGCTTAGCGCTCGGAGGCGGGGATCAGCCCCAGCATTTT. It yields the protein CASSLALGGGDQPQHF.

The rearrangement joins TRBV4-1 to TRBJ2-5; 7 positions match TRBD1. This CDR3 is built from 18 residues. V gave up 0 bases and J gave up 1 base; unmatched junction bases: 11. The germline gives CDR1 MGHRA, CDR2 YSYEKL. Here the CDR3 reads CASSQEVSAGGIQETQYF. The DNA of the CDR3 is TGCGCCAGCAGCCAAGAGGTCTCGGCAGGGGGTATCCAAGAGACCCAGTACTTC.

The sample holds a few counts of this clonotype. The chain recombines TRBV6-2 or TRBV6-3 with TRBJ2-5; TRBD2 matches at 8 bases. Germline CDR1 MNHEY, CDR2 SVGEGT. V dropped 2 bases and J dropped 4; count of bases not matched to a gene: 9. There are 16 residues in the CDR3. For the CDR3, the DNA is TGTGCCAGCAGTTACATCAGCGGGAGATCTACAGAGACCCAGTACTTC. It specifies CASSYISGRSTETQYF.

This sequence joins TRBV5-1 and TRBJ1-2; the match to TRBD1 covers 9 bases. Per the germline V gene, CDR1 is SGHRS and CDR2 is YFSETQ. This CDR3 region has 16 residues. V was pared by 4 bases and J by 7 bases, with 14 bases of the junction left unmatched. The CDR3 reads CASSRGQGSEARGYTF. For the CDR3, the DNA is TGCGCCAGCAGCCGGGGACAGGGTTCGGAGGCGCGTGGCTACACCTTC.

The chain recombines TRBV20-1 with TRBJ1-2, with D perhaps matching TRBD1 (6 bases). CDR3 length: 14 amino acids. V was pared by 0 bases and J by 4 bases, with 12 bases between. CDR1 and CDR2 (germline): DFQATT, SNEGSKA (reference sequence). The CDR3 protein is CSARDVWGPYGYTF. In DNA, the CDR3 is TGCAGTGCTAGAGATGTATGGGGGCCCTATGGCTACACCTTC.

The chain carries TRBV20-1 and TRBJ2-1; TRBD1 matches 7 bases. CDR1 DFQATT and CDR2 SNEGSKA come from the germline V gene (reference sequence). V trimming: 3 bases; J trimming: 2 bases; junction bases outside the gene matches: 7. CDR3 length: 15 residues. The CDR3 here is CSASIAQGPYNEQFF. The CDR3 DNA reads as TGCAGTGCTAGTATTGCACAGGGGCCCTACAATGAGCAGTTCTTC.

The chain employs TRBV20-1 and TRBJ2-1, with TRBD2 matching 8 bases. J was trimmed by 1 base and V by 4 bases; bases with no gene match: 9. Looked up from germline, CDR1 is DFQATT and CDR2 is SNEGSKA (reference sequence). This CDR3 is built from 16 residues. The CDR3 protein is CSAIPGLAGSYNEQFF. CDR3 nucleotide sequence: TGCAGTGCTATCCCCGGGCTAGCGGGTTCCTACAATGAGCAGTTCTTC.

This clonotype was counted once. For the CDR3, the DNA is TGTGCCAGCAGTTCGCAGTGGTACTCCTACGAGCAGTACTTC. Protein: CASSSQWYSYEQYF. V gene TRBV27 combines with J gene TRBJ2-7; D remains unclear. Germline loops: CDR1 MNHEY, CDR2 SMNVEV (reference sequence). The CDR3 contains 14 residues. Trimming removed 4 bases from V and 0 bases from J, with 10 bases in between.

The chain couples TRBV18 to TRBJ2-3, with 10 positions matching TRBD2. Germline values: CDR1 KGHSH, CDR2 LQKENI. V was pared by 8 bases and J by 2 bases, with 7 bases of the junction left unmatched. The CDR3 spans 15 residues. DNA of the CDR3: TGTGCCAGCCGTTCCCTAGCGGGGGTCACAGATACGCAGTATTTT. Translation gives CASRSLAGVTDTQYF.

The chain carries TRBV20-1 and TRBJ2-4; 7 bases line up with TRBD2. CDR1 and CDR2 from the germline V gene are DFQATT and SNEGSKA (reference sequence). The CDR3 is made up of 14 amino acids. Trimming cost V 6 bases and J 0 bases; bases outside gene matches: 5. The CDR3 sequence: CSALADLAKNIQYF. CDR3 DNA sequence: TGCAGTGCCCTAGCGGATCTAGCCAAAAACATTCAGTACTTC.

The V and J genes are TRBV9 and TRBJ2-7, with D tentatively TRBD2 (5 bases). The V and J ends lost 4 bases and 0 bases respectively, with 14 bases between them. The CDR3 extends over 15 amino acids. The germline V gene has CDR1 SGDLS and CDR2 YYNGEE. The CDR3 reads CASSPRASTSYEQYF. CDR3 coding DNA: TGTGCCAGCAGCCCCCGGGCTAGCACCTCCTACGAGCAGTACTTC. The whole variable domain, filled in from reference TRBV9 and TRBJ2-7, reads DSGVTQTPKHLITATGQRVTLRCSPRSGDLSVYWYQQSLDQGLQFLIQYYNGEERAKGNILERFSAQQFPDLHSELNLSSLELGDSALYFCASSPRASTSYEQYFGPGTRLTVT.

The chain joins TRBV5-1 to TRBJ2-7; D is possibly TRBD2 (5 bases). Germline CDR1 SGHRS, CDR2 YFSETQ. The V gene lost 4 bases and the J gene lost 6 bases, with 11 bases spanning the gap. There are 12 residues in the CDR3. The CDR3 protein is CASSLTGFEQYF. In DNA, the CDR3 is TGCGCCAGCAGCCTAACGGGATTCGAGCAGTACTTC. The full variable domain, its missing parts supplied by reference TRBV5-1 and TRBJ2-7, is KAGVTQTPRYLIKTRGQQVTLSCSPISGHRSVSWYQQTPGQGLQFLFEYFSETQRNKGNFPGRFSGRQFSNSRSEMNVSTLELGDSALYLCASSLTGFEQYFGPGTRLTVT.

This clonotype was seen only a few times. The CDR3 DNA reads TGTGCCAGCAGTTTAATTCAGACCCAGTACTTC. Protein: CASSLIQTQYF. V is TRBV12-3 or TRBV12-4 and J is TRBJ2-5, with no clear D. V dropped 2 bases and J dropped 6 bases, with 4 bases sitting between them. This CDR3 region has 11 residues.

The rearrangement uses TRBV7-7 and TRBJ2-5; possibly TRBD1 for D (5 bases). Trimming removed 4 bases at V and 10 bases at J, with 13 bases between. CDR1 and CDR2 from the germline V gene are SSHAT and FNYEAQ (reference sequence). This CDR3 contains 12 residues. CDR3 in DNA: TGTGCCAGCAGCTCAGGATTAGGGGTCCAGTACTTC. This translates into CASSSGLGVQYF.

This clonotype was recorded at least ten times. V and J are TRBV12-3 or TRBV12-4 and TRBJ2-1; TRBD1 aligns across 7 bases. With 3 bases clipped from V and 2 bases from J, the junction kept 4 bases outside the gene matches. The length of the CDR3 is 15 residues. The CDR3 protein is CASSLGQPPYNEQFF. CDR3 coding DNA: TGTGCCAGCAGTTTGGGACAGCCCCCCTACAATGAGCAGTTCTTC.

V is TRBV7-6 and J is TRBJ2-3; D gene ambiguous. This CDR3 contains 15 residues. V shed 5 bases and J shed 0 bases, with 12 bases lying between them. The germline V gene encodes CDR1 SGHVS and CDR2 FNYEAQ. In nucleotides, the CDR3 is TGTGCCAGCAGCCCCCTCCTGGGAAGCACAGATACGCAGTATTTT. Residues: CASSPLLGSTDTQYF.